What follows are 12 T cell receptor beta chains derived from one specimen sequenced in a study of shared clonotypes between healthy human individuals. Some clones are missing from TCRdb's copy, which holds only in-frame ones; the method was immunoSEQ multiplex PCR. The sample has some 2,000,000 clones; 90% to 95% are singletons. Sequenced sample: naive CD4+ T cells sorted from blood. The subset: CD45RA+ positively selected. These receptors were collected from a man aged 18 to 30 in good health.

CDR3 loop: CASSLIEGETQYF. For the CDR3, the DNA is TGTGCCAGCAGCTTAATTGAGGGGGAGACCCAGTACTTC. The rearrangement joins TRBV7-3 to TRBJ2-5, with D perhaps assigned TRBD1 or TRBD2 (5 bases each). The V gene's germline CDR1 is SGHTA and CDR2 FQGTGA. Between the trimmed V and J ends, which lost 1 base and 5 bases, there was a span of 8 bases. This CDR3 contains 13 residues.

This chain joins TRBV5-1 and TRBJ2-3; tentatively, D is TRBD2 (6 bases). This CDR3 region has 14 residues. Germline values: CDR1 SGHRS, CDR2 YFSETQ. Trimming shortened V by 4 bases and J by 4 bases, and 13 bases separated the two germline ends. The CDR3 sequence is CASSPGGSADTQYF. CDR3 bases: TGCGCCAGCAGCCCCGGGGGTTCGGCAGATACGCAGTATTTT.

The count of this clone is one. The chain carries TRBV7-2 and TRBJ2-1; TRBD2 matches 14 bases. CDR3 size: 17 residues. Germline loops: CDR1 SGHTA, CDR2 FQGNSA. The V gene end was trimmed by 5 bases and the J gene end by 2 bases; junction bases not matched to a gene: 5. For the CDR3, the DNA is TGTGCCAGCAGCCCCGGGACTAGCGGGGGACCCTACAATGAGCAGTTCTTC. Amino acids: CASSPGTSGGPYNEQFF.

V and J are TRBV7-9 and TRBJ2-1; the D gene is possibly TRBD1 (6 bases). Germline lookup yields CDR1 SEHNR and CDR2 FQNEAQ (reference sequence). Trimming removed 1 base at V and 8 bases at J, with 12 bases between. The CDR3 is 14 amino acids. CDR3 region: CASSLEMGADEQFF. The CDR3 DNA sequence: TGTGCCAGCAGCTTAGAGATGGGGGCTGATGAGCAGTTCTTC.

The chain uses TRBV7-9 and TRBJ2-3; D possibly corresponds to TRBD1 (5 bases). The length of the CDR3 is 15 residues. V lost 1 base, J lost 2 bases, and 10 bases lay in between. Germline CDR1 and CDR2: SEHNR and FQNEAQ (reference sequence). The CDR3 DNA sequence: TGTGCCAGCAGCTTAGGAGGCAGGGTCACAGATACGCAGTATTTT. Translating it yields CASSLGGRVTDTQYF. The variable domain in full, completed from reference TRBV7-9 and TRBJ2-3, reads DTGVSQNPRHKITKRGQNVTFRCDPISEHNRLYWYRQTLGQGPEFLTYFQNEAQLEKSRLLSDRFSAERPKGSFSTLEIQRTEQGDSAMYLCASSLGGRVTDTQYFGPGTRLTVL.

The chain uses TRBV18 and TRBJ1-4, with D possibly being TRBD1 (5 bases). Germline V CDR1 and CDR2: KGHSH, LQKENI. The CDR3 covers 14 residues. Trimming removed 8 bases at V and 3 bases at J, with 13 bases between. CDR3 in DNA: TGTGCCAGCGCCGCCGGGACGTCTAATGAAAAACTGTTTTTT. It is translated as CASAAGTSNEKLFF.

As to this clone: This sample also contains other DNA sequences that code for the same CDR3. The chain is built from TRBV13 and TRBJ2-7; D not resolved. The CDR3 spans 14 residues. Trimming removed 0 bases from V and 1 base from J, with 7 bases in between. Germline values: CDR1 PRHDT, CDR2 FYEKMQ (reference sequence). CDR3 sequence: CASSLGGVSYEQYF. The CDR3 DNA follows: TGTGCCAGCAGCTTAGGCGGCGTATCCTACGAGCAGTACTTC.

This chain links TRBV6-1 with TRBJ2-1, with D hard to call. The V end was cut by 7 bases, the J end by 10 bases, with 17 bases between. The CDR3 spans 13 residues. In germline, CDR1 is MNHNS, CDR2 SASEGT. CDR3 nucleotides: TGTGCCAGCACAAATATATTAGGTGTAGAGCAGTTCTTC. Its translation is CASTNILGVEQFF.

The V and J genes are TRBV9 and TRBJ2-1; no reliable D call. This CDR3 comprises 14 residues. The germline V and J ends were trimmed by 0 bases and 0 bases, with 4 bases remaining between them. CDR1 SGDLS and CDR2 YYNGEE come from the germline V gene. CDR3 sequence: CASSVVSSYNEQFF. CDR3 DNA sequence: TGTGCCAGCAGCGTAGTTAGCTCCTACAATGAGCAGTTCTTC.

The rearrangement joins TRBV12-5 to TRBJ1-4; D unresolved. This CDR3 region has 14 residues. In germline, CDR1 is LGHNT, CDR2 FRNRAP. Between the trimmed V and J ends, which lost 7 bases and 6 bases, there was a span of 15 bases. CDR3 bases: TGTGCTAGTGCCTTCGGTGGAGTGGATGAAAAACTGTTTTTT. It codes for CASAFGGVDEKLFF. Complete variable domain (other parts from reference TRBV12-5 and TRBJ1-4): DARVTQTPRHKVTEMGQEVTMRCQPILGHNTVFWYRQTMMQGLELLAYFRNRAPLDDSGMPKDRFSAEMPDATLATLKIQPSEPRDSAVYFCASAFGGVDEKLFFGSGTQLSVL.

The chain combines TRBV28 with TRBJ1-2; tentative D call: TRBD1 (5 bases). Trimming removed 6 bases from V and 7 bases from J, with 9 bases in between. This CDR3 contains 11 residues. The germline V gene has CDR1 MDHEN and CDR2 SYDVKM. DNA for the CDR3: TGTGCCAGCAGACGGGGCTTTGGCTACACCTTC. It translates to CASRRGFGYTF.

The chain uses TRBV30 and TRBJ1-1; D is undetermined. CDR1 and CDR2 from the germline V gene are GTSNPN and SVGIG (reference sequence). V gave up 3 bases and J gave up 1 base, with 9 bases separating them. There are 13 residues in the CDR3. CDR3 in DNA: TGTGCCTGGAGCCTAATGGCGAACACTGAAGCTTTCTTT. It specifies CAWSLMANTEAFF.